The 28 T cell receptor beta chains reported below all come from one sample, sequenced in a study of blood T cells in healthy people across ages. PCR was performed a second time for about 7 to 11 cycles using a sample-barcoded 5' primer and a J-beta primer mix. TCRdb re-called the 5' RACE reads with MiXCR, one entry per CDR3 protein. The sample has about 1.7 million distinct CDR3 sequences, about 28% seen once; the top ten hold about 8%. The sequencing input was blood. These receptor sequences come from a woman aged 30 to 39 in good health.

This clonotype showed up just a few times. The chain links TRBV20-1 to TRBJ2-4; 12 bases line up with TRBD2. With V trimmed by 6 bases and J by 0 bases, 9 bases remained unmatched. In germline, CDR1 is DFQATT, CDR2 SNEGSKA (reference sequence). This CDR3 spans 17 amino acids. CDR3 nucleotide sequence: TGCAGTGCAGGTCCTAGCGGGAGGGTTCTAGCCAAAAACATTCAGTACTTC. Residues: CSAGPSGRVLAKNIQYF.

This clonotype is a singleton in its sample. The chain links TRBV12-3 or TRBV12-4 to TRBJ2-2; possible D gene TRBD2, 5 bases. The CDR3 runs to 15 residues. V shed 6 bases and J shed 3 bases, with 14 bases lying between them. CDR3 region: CASSSRTEDTGELFF. CDR3 nucleotides: TGTGCCAGCAGCTCACGGACGGAGGACACCGGGGAGCTGTTTTTT.

The chain carries TRBV5-1 and TRBJ2-1; 7 bases are shared with TRBD2. Germline values: CDR1 SGHRS, CDR2 YFSETQ. Losses at the gene ends were 0 bases for V and 4 bases for J; bases not matched to a gene: 4. The CDR3 contains 15 residues. The CDR3 sequence: CASSLDIAGYNEQFF. In DNA form, the CDR3 reads TGCGCCAGCAGCTTGGATATAGCGGGTTACAATGAGCAGTTCTTC.

This clonotype came up a few times. The CDR3 region is CASRSSGGAIGNEQFF. CDR3 in DNA: TGTGCCAGCAGATCCAGCGGGGGGGCAATCGGCAATGAGCAGTTCTTC. The gene calls are TRBV7-3 and TRBJ2-1; 10 nucleotides line up with TRBD2. With V trimmed by 6 bases and J by 6 bases, 11 bases remained unmatched. Germline CDR1 SGHTA, CDR2 FQGTGA. The length of the CDR3 is 16 residues.

This clonotype showed up many times. The chain links TRBV7-6 to TRBJ2-1, with TRBD2 matching over 12 bases. Germline V CDR1 and CDR2: SGHVS, FNYEAQ. The V and J ends lost 3 bases and 4 bases, in that order; junction bases with no gene match: 7. CDR3 size: 17 residues. CDR3 region: CASSLDQLAGGYNEQFF. The CDR3 nucleotides are TGTGCCAGCAGCTTGGACCAGCTAGCGGGGGGGTACAATGAGCAGTTCTTC. Looking up the rest from reference TRBV7-6 and TRBJ2-1 gives the full variable domain: GAGVSQSPRYKVTKRGQDVALRCDPISGHVSLYWYRQALGQGPEFLTYFNYEAQQDKSGLPNDRFSAERPEGSISTLTIQRTEQRDSAMYRCASSLDQLAGGYNEQFFGPGTRLTVL.

This clonotype was counted a few times. The rearrangement links TRBV20-1 to TRBJ2-4; D ambiguous. The CDR3 is 14 amino acids. Trimming removed 0 bases at V and 0 bases at J, with 6 bases between. Germline CDR1 DFQATT, CDR2 SNEGSKA (reference sequence). The CDR3 bases are TGCAGTGCTAGAGATGTGGAAGCCAAAAACATTCAGTACTTC. It codes for CSARDVEAKNIQYF.

This clonotype was seen only a few times. The rearrangement links TRBV7-9 to TRBJ2-3; 7 nucleotides line up with TRBD1. Germline V gene lookup returns CDR1 SEHNR and CDR2 FQNEAQ (reference sequence). The CDR3 spans 17 residues. With 4 bases clipped from V and 0 bases from J, the junction kept 10 bases outside the gene matches. CDR3 DNA sequence: TGTGCCAGCAGCTCGAGCTCCGGGACAGTTAGCACAGATACGCAGTATTTT. It yields the protein CASSSSSGTVSTDTQYF.

This clonotype was recorded at least ten times. The chain has TRBV12-3 or TRBV12-4 and TRBJ2-4; D remains ambiguous. Trimming shortened V by 6 bases and J by 9 bases, and 18 bases separated the two germline ends. The length of the CDR3 is 14 residues. The CDR3 nucleotides are TGTGCCAGCAGCCCCGTGTTGAGCAGTACCATTCAGTACTTC. This gives the protein CASSPVLSSTIQYF.

Concerning this clonotype: A much larger clone is a single base away; this may be a read error. The chain couples TRBV15 to TRBJ2-7; D may correspond to TRBD1 or TRBD2 (5 bases each). The J call is uncertain, as TRBJ2-5 better fits the DNA end. This CDR3 has 16 residues. The germline V gene has CDR1 LNHNV and CDR2 YYDKDF (reference sequence). CDR3 coding DNA: TGTGCCACCAGCGGGCTCGGGGCGAATATAGTGGAGACCCAGTACTTC. It yields the protein CATSGLGANIVETQYF.

The gene calls are TRBV19 and TRBJ2-5, with TRBD2 identical over 11 bases. V gave up 5 bases and J gave up 2 bases; unmatched junction bases: 4. Germline V CDR1 and CDR2: LNHDA, SQIVND (reference sequence). The CDR3 loop spans 15 amino acids. The CDR3 DNA reads TGTGCCAGTAGTCCCTGGACTAGCGGGCAAGAGACCCAGTACTTC. Its protein product is CASSPWTSGQETQYF.

This clonotype was picked up a small number of times. This sequence joins TRBV24-1 and TRBJ2-3, with D perhaps TRBD1 or TRBD2 (5 bases each). From germline, CDR1 is KGHDR and CDR2 SFDVKD. The germline V and J ends were trimmed by 4 bases and 9 bases, with 25 bases remaining between them. The CDR3 extends over 17 amino acids. As DNA, the CDR3 is TGTGCCACCAGTGAACCTGGAAACCGGGACGGGATCTACACGCAGTATTTT. Encoded protein: CATSEPGNRDGIYTQYF.

This chain joins TRBV29-1 and TRBJ2-3; D is possibly TRBD2 (5 bases). Germline CDR1 is SQVTM and CDR2 is ANQGSEA. CDR3 length: 11 amino acids. Trimming cost V 3 bases and J 6 bases, with 7 bases left between them. The CDR3 region is CSVEERDTQYF. CDR3 nucleotide sequence: TGCAGCGTTGAGGAGCGGGATACGCAGTATTTT.

Concerning this clonotype itself: It may be a read error: a sequence one base away is much more abundant. V is TRBV6-5 and J is TRBJ2-4, with D perhaps TRBD1 (5 bases). The CDR3 runs 16 residues. Germline V gene data show CDR1 as MNHEY and CDR2 as SVGAGI. Trimming left V 2 bases short and J 2 bases short, with 13 bases between. The CDR3 sequence: CASSYSTSGSKNIQYF. The CDR3 coding sequence is TGTGCCAGCAGTTACAGCACCTCAGGGTCCAAAAACATTCAGTACTTC.

There are a few counts of this clonotype. The chain recombines TRBV12-3 or TRBV12-4 with TRBJ1-3, with D possibly matching TRBD1 (6 bases). V was shortened by 4 bases and J by 5 bases, with 15 bases between the two germline ends. The CDR3 consists of 15 residues. The CDR3 reads CASSSGGTLRNTIYF. CDR3 coding DNA: TGTGCCAGCAGTTCGGGCGGGACACTAAGAAACACCATATATTTT.

This clonotype was recorded a few times. J is TRBJ2-5 and V is TRBV28; 7 bases map to TRBD2. The CDR3 totals 16 residues. From germline, CDR1 is MDHEN and CDR2 SYDVKM. Losses at the gene ends were 6 bases for V and 0 bases for J; bases not matched to a gene: 10. In nucleotides, the CDR3 is TGTGCCAGCAGCATAGGTTTGGGGAGGGACCAAGAGACCCAGTACTTC. Its translation is CASSIGLGRDQETQYF.

This clonotype has ten or more counts. The chain has TRBV4-1 and TRBJ2-5; TRBD1 matches at 7 bases. Germline V lookup: CDR1 MGHRA, CDR2 YSYEKL. Trimming at V came to 1 base and at J to 5 bases, leaving 7 bases not matched to a gene. This CDR3 is 15 amino acids long. CDR3 residues: CASSQATQGSETQYF. For the CDR3, the DNA is TGCGCCAGCAGCCAAGCGACACAGGGGAGCGAGACCCAGTACTTC.

The chain has TRBV7-2 and TRBJ2-1; D is unresolved. CDR1 and CDR2 from the germline V gene are SGHTA and FQGNSA. V shed 5 bases and J shed 10 bases, with 9 bases lying between them. The length of the CDR3 is 11 residues. The CDR3 sequence: CASSRDPEQFF. CDR3 sequence (DNA): TGTGCCAGCAGCCGAGACCCCGAGCAGTTCTTC.

The chain uses TRBV4-3 and TRBJ2-1; perhaps D is TRBD1 or TRBD2 (5 bases each). Trimming took off 0 bases at V and 10 bases at J, with 16 bases between the two ends. Germline V gene sequence: CDR1 LGHNA, CDR2 YSLEER. This CDR3 is built from 15 residues. The CDR3 reads CASSQDQSGRREQFF. CDR3 DNA sequence: TGCGCCAGCAGCCAAGATCAGTCGGGACGAAGAGAGCAGTTCTTC.

The chain uses TRBV7-2 and TRBJ2-1; 11 nucleotides agree with TRBD2. J was trimmed by 9 bases and V by 5 bases; bases with no gene match: 6. Germline CDR1 and CDR2: SGHTA and FQGNSA. The CDR3 has 14 residues. In DNA, the CDR3 is TGTGCCAGCAGCGCGTCTAGCGGGAGGCGTGAGCAGTTCTTC. Protein product: CASSASSGRREQFF.

In this sample, this clonotype turned up a few times. The rearrangement links TRBV18 to TRBJ2-5; no clear D. V was pared by 4 bases and J by 7 bases, with 22 bases between. Germline values: CDR1 KGHSH, CDR2 LQKENI. The CDR3 spans 16 residues. The CDR3 loop is CASSQERLEQLGTQYF. DNA of the CDR3: TGTGCCAGCTCACAAGAACGGCTTGAACAATTGGGGACCCAGTACTTC.

About this clonotype: The junction and the germline gene differ at one end; a read error may be behind it. This rearrangement joins TRBV2 to TRBJ2-7; 9 bases map to TRBD2. Matching the DNA end better, TRBJ2-5 makes the J call doubtful. The CDR3 extends over 14 amino acids. From germline, CDR1 is SNHLY and CDR2 FYNNEI. In DNA, the CDR3 is TGTGCCAGCAATGAAGATAGCGGGGGCGAGACCCAGTACTTC. This sequence encodes CASNEDSGGETQYF.

This rearrangement joins TRBV4-1 to TRBJ2-1, with a possible D match to TRBD1 (5 bases). The DNA end is more similar to TRBJ2-7, so the J call may be wrong. Germline V gene data show CDR1 as MGHRA and CDR2 as YSYEKL. CDR3 length equals 17 residues. CDR3 sequence reads: CASSHGRIAWGRNEQYF. CDR3 DNA: TGCGCCAGCAGCCACGGGCGTATAGCCTGGGGCCGCAATGAGCAGTACTTC.

Of note for this clonotype: This could be a read error, since a much larger clone is one nucleotide away. V and J are TRBV6-4 and TRBJ1-5, with D perhaps TRBD1 (6 bases). In germline, CDR1 is MRHNA, CDR2 SNTAGT. Trimming cost V 3 bases and J 11 bases, with 14 bases left between them. CDR3 length equals 13 residues. The chain's CDR3 is CASSEGGGQSQHF. The DNA of the CDR3 is TGTGCCAGCAGTGAGGGAGGCGGACAGTCCCAGCATTTT.

In its sample, this clonotype was seen a few times. This chain uses TRBV6-2 or TRBV6-3 with TRBJ1-5, with TRBD1 matching over 9 bases. This CDR3 contains 20 residues. Germline V lookup: CDR1 MNHEY, CDR2 SVGEGT. J lost 1 base, V lost 5 bases, and 18 bases had no gene match. The CDR3 DNA reads as TGTGCCAGCAGTCGAACGAAGACAGGGGGTAAGAGATTGAGCAATCAGCCCCAGCATTTT. It encodes CASSRTKTGGKRLSNQPQHF.

In its sample, this clonotype was seen a few times. The rearrangement links TRBV3-1 to TRBJ1-2; maybe TRBD1 (6 bases). Trimming took 4 bases from V and 2 from J, leaving 14 bases between them. Looked up from germline, CDR1 is LGHDT and CDR2 is YNNKEL (reference sequence). The CDR3 length is 15 residues. CDR3 in amino acids: CASSPTGLGNYGYTF. The CDR3 DNA reads as TGTGCCAGCAGCCCAACAGGGTTAGGAAACTATGGCTACACCTTC.

CDR3 amino acids: CSARDLRGLDEKLFF. The CDR3 coding sequence is TGCAGTGCTAGAGACCTCAGGGGGCTTGATGAAAAACTGTTTTTT. The rearrangement joins TRBV20-1 to TRBJ1-4; 8 bases agree with TRBD1. CDR1 and CDR2 from the germline V gene are DFQATT and SNEGSKA (reference sequence). CDR3 length equals 15 residues. Germline trimming cut 0 bases from V and 6 bases from J; bases unmatched to any gene: 6.

The CDR3 protein is CASSYRSGGPYNEQFF. For the CDR3, the DNA is TGTGCCAGCAGTTACCGAAGCGGGGGTCCCTACAATGAGCAGTTCTTC. The V and J genes are TRBV6-5 and TRBJ2-1, with 8 nucleotides matching TRBD2. V lost 2 bases, J lost 2 bases, and 5 bases stayed unmatched. Germline-derived CDR1 and CDR2 are MNHEY and SVGAGI. The CDR3 spans 16 residues.

The rearrangement joins TRBV5-1 to TRBJ2-2; no clear D gene. The CDR3 runs to 11 residues. V lost 4 bases and J lost 9, with 7 bases in between. Germline CDR1 is SGHRS and CDR2 is YFSETQ. The CDR3 bases are TGCGCCAGCAGCAAGAATCGGGAGCTGTTTTTT. This codes for CASSKNRELFF.